This T cell receptor (beta chain) was retrieved from a study of T cells in women clearing cervical HPV infection. Study-level points and caveats: CIN3+ cases had significantly higher TCR repertoire richness than controls, but evenness did not differ. TRBV6-7 abundance was lower in cases than controls (approximately 0.11% versus 0.16%). Each sample's T-cell count was unknown, possibly confounding richness.

Germline-derived CDR1 and CDR2 are LNHDA and SQIVND (reference sequence). This CDR3 spans 20 amino acids. V was pared by 5 bases and J by 1 base, with 20 bases of the junction left unmatched. Profiling relied on immunoSEQ multiplex PCR, and the TCRdb table lists in-frame clones only, not all of them. The sample table sets out about 22,000 clones. For this clone: Its specificity is unknown. The read ends 3 residues shy of where the CDR3 ends; the end is completed using the germline J gene.

The chain combines TRBV19 with TRBJ1-1; 9 bases agree with TRBD1. This receptor was identified in a woman aged 18-70 years with a cervical HPV16 infection that either progressed to CIN3+ or cleared (not recorded which). Sequenced input: blood buffy coat. CDR3: CASSAATRISGTGKNTEAFF. The sequenced part of the CDR3 DNA is TGTGCCAGTAGTGCCGCCACGCGAATCTCCGGGACAGGGAAGAACACTGAA. Together with reference TRBV19 and TRBJ1-1, the CDR3 gives the full variable domain: DGGITQSPKYLFRKEGQNVTLSCEQNLNHDAMYWYRQDPGQGLRLIYYSQIVNDFQKGDIAEGYSVSREKKESFPLTVTSAQKNPTAFYLCASSAATRISGTGKNTEAFFGQGTRLTVV.